The sequence of this T cell receptor (beta chain) was determined in a study of T-cell memory formation after mild COVID-19. Overall study: Largely, the TCR clusters proved donor specific. Regarding the study as a whole: Researchers report contracting CD4+ clones mostly in CM and EM, with CD8+ clones in EMRA.

The sample holds a few counts of this clonotype. The antigen remains unidentified. Germline values: CDR1 MNHEY, CDR2 SVGEGT. This CDR3 contains 17 residues. V lost 2 bases, J lost 0 bases, and 15 bases lay in between. One entry per CDR3 protein results from TCRdb running MiXCR on the 5' RACE reads. The data contain about 290,000 distinct CDR3 sequences, about 15% of them singletons. The chain combines TRBV6-2 or TRBV6-3 with TRBJ2-3; D uncertain. The sequence was collected from a man between 18 and 29 years old who had mild COVID-19 (a few samples of this study predate the infection). Cell type and time point are not known. The sample comprised PBMCs or a T cell subset sorted from them (not recorded which). As DNA, the CDR3 is TGTGCCAGCAGTTACCGCCCGTACACGTTTAGCACAGATACGCAGTATTTT. Amino acids: CASSYRPYTFSTDTQYF.